Shown below are 30 T cell receptor beta chains from a single sample sequenced in a study of T-cell memory formation after mild COVID-19. In TCRdb, the 5' RACE reads were re-called with MiXCR into one record per CDR3 protein. The sample includes around 250,000 distinct CDR3 sequences, roughly a tenth of them seen just once. Specimen: PBMCs or a T cell subset sorted from them (not recorded which). All receptors derive from a man aged 18 to 35 who had mild COVID-19 (a few samples of this study predate the infection). Cell type and time point are not known.

Many counts were recorded for this clonotype. The chain employs TRBV7-2 and TRBJ2-1; 8 bases fit TRBD1. CDR3 length: 15 amino acids. V lost 5 bases to trimming and J lost 2 bases; unmatched junction nucleotides: 5. Germline V gene data show CDR1 as SGHTA and CDR2 as FQGNSA. CDR3 DNA sequence: TGTGCCAGCAGCCCAAGGACAGGGCCCTACAATGAGCAGTTCTTC. Translated: CASSPRTGPYNEQFF. The whole variable domain, filled in from reference TRBV7-2 and TRBJ2-1, reads GAGVSQSPSNKVTEKGKDVELRCDPISGHTALYWYRQSLGQGLEFLIYFQGNSAPDKSGLPSDRFSAERTGGSVSTLTIQRTQQEDSAVYLCASSPRTGPYNEQFFGPGTRLTVL.

This chain uses TRBV7-8 with TRBJ2-7, with D unresolved. CDR3 length equals 14 residues. CDR1 is SGHVS and CDR2 is FQNEAQ in the germline V gene. The V end was cut by 5 bases, the J end by 2 bases, with 13 bases between. Here the CDR3 reads CASSPYTGAYEQYV. The DNA of the CDR3 is TGTGCCAGCAGCCCCTATACTGGAGCCTACGAGCAGTACGTC.

This clonotype was detected only a few times. The V gene is TRBV7-9, the J gene TRBJ1-1; D is ambiguous. Deletions cut 2 bases from V and 3 bases from J, with 10 bases between. Germline CDR1 and CDR2: SEHNR and FQNEAQ (reference sequence). This CDR3 contains 14 residues. CDR3 sequence: CASSLTGSHTEAFF. The CDR3 region has the DNA TGTGCCAGCAGCTTAACTGGCAGCCACACTGAAGCTTTCTTT.

The rearrangement joins TRBV5-1 to TRBJ2-6; the D gene is possibly TRBD1 (6 bases). The V gene's germline CDR1 is SGHRS and CDR2 YFSETQ. This CDR3 is built from 15 residues. Between the trimmed V and J ends, which lost 7 bases and 0 bases, there was a span of 11 bases. The chain's CDR3 is CASHREISGANVLTF. In DNA form, the CDR3 reads TGCGCCAGCCACAGGGAGATCTCTGGGGCCAACGTCCTGACTTTC.

This clonotype was counted a few times. The chain carries TRBV24-1 and TRBJ2-5; the match to TRBD2 covers 11 bases. CDR3 length equals 17 residues. The germline V gene encodes CDR1 KGHDR and CDR2 SFDVKD. With V trimmed by 4 bases and J by 1 base, 7 bases remained unmatched. CDR3 sequence reads: CATSDPTSGVLQETQYF. CDR3 DNA: TGTGCCACCAGTGACCCGACTAGCGGGGTGCTCCAAGAGACCCAGTACTTC.

The chain links TRBV7-2 to TRBJ2-3, with D perhaps TRBD1 (5 bases). CDR1 is SGHTA, CDR2 FQGNSA, per germline. This CDR3 contains 13 residues. V was pared by 3 bases and J by 4 bases, with 8 bases between. CDR3 nucleotide sequence: TGTGCCAGCAGCTTTTGGGGCCCAGATACGCAGTATTTT. Translation: CASSFWGPDTQYF.

There are a few counts of this clonotype. The chain uses TRBV28 and TRBJ2-5, with TRBD1 identical over 9 bases. The V segment lost 11 bases and the J segment 4 bases; nucleotides outside the gene matches: 8. The CDR3 contains 13 residues. The germline V gene has CDR1 MDHEN and CDR2 SYDVKM. CDR3 nucleotide sequence: TGTGCCGTCTGTTCGGGACAGGGAGAGACCCAGTACTTC. Encoded protein: CAVCSGQGETQYF. Complete variable domain (other parts from reference TRBV28 and TRBJ2-5): DVKVTQSSRYLVKRTGEKVFLECVQDMDHENMFWYRQDPGLGLRLIYFSYDVKMKEKGDIPEGYSVSREKKERFSLILESASTNQTSMYLCAVCSGQGETQYFGPGTRLLVL.

There are a few counts of this clonotype. V usage is TRBV6-5 and J usage is TRBJ1-3; no reliable D call. Germline values: CDR1 MNHEY, CDR2 SVGAGI. V lost 2 bases to trimming and J lost 0 bases, with 11 bases between them. This CDR3 contains 16 residues. The CDR3 protein is CASSYVGPNSGNTIYF. In DNA form, the CDR3 reads TGTGCCAGCAGTTACGTAGGACCGAACTCTGGAAACACCATATATTTT.

This clonotype appeared a few times. The V gene is TRBV20-1, the J gene TRBJ2-5; unclear D gene. The CDR3 is 10 residues long. Germline V CDR1 and CDR2: DFQATT, SNEGSKA (reference sequence). The V gene lost 5 bases and the J gene lost 3 bases, with 4 bases spanning the gap. CDR3 DNA: TGCAGTGCTCAGAAAGAGACCCAGTACTTC. Its translation is CSAQKETQYF.

This clonotype was seen repeatedly, ten times or more. This rearrangement joins TRBV4-1 to TRBJ2-7, with 11 bases fitting TRBD2. The V segment lost 4 bases and the J segment 5 bases; nucleotides outside the gene matches: 10. The CDR3 is 16 residues long. CDR1 MGHRA and CDR2 YSYEKL come from the germline V gene. CDR3 protein: CASSPLMTSGANEQYV. Written as DNA, the CDR3 is TGCGCCAGCAGCCCACTGATGACTAGCGGGGCCAACGAGCAGTACGTC.

This clonotype has just a few counts. The chain has TRBV7-9 and TRBJ1-2; D ambiguous. V was shortened by 4 bases and J by 4 bases, with 10 bases between the two germline ends. CDR3 length: 13 amino acids. CDR1 and CDR2 (germline): SEHNR, FQNEAQ (reference sequence). The DNA for the CDR3 is TGTGCCAGCAGCTGGCTCCGTGGCTATGGCTACACCTTC. Its protein product is CASSWLRGYGYTF.

This chain connects TRBV7-8 to TRBJ2-7; no clear D gene. The CDR3 is 14 residues long. The germline gives CDR1 SGHVS, CDR2 FQNEAQ. Trimming took 5 bases from V and 1 from J, leaving 12 bases between them. Here the CDR3 reads CASSPYGRSYEQYV. In DNA, the CDR3 is TGTGCCAGCAGCCCCTATGGCAGGTCCTACGAGCAGTACGTC.

This chain links TRBV6-5 with TRBJ1-2; D uncertain. V was pared by 2 bases and J by 3 bases, with 13 bases between. CDR1 is MNHEY, CDR2 SVGAGI, per germline. The CDR3 is 15 residues long. The CDR3 bases are TGTGCCAGCAGTTACCGGACCCGTACCCACTATGGCTACACCTTC. Translating it yields CASSYRTRTHYGYTF.

CDR3 sequence reads: CASSPQGFHNSPLHF. CDR3 sequence (DNA): TGTGCCAGCAGCCCCCAGGGGTTCCATAATTCACCCCTCCACTTT. The rearrangement links TRBV7-2 to TRBJ1-6; possibly TRBD1 for D (6 bases). This CDR3 spans 15 amino acids. Looked up from germline, CDR1 is SGHTA and CDR2 is FQGNSA. V lost 5 bases, J lost 5 bases, and 13 bases lay in between.

V gene TRBV20-1 combines with J gene TRBJ1-6; unclear D gene. V was clipped by 0 bases and J by 7 bases, with 7 bases between them. The CDR3 has 13 amino acids. Germline values: CDR1 DFQATT, CDR2 SNEGSKA (reference sequence). CDR3: CSARDPRNSPLHF. CDR3 in DNA: TGCAGTGCTAGAGATCCGAGAAATTCACCCCTCCACTTT.

This clonotype has only a few counts. The chain couples TRBV6-5 to TRBJ2-7; 11 nucleotides align to TRBD1. The germline CDR1 and CDR2 sequences are MNHEY and SVGAGI. V shed 2 bases and J 4 bases; nucleotides not matched to a gene: 4. CDR3 length: 15 amino acids. The CDR3 bases are TGTGCCAGCAGTTACGGACAGGGGGCTCTATACGAGCAGTACTTC. This sequence encodes CASSYGQGALYEQYF.

This clonotype has ten or more counts. The chain joins TRBV7-9 to TRBJ2-1; a weak D match, TRBD2 (6 bases). Germline CDR1 is SEHNR and CDR2 is FQNEAQ (reference sequence). Trimming removed 1 base at V and 2 bases at J, with 15 bases between. This CDR3 region has 17 residues. CDR3 coding DNA: TGTGCCAGCAGCTTAGTGGCGGGACTCGGGACCTACAATGAGCAGTTCTTC. Translating gives CASSLVAGLGTYNEQFF.

This clonotype was counted a few times. The chain has TRBV20-1 and TRBJ2-2; a weak D match, TRBD2 (6 bases). The germline V gene has CDR1 DFQATT and CDR2 SNEGSKA (reference sequence). V was cut by 5 bases and J by 6 bases, with 16 bases left in between. CDR3 length equals 14 residues. The CDR3 loop reads CSAGGQARSGELFF. In DNA, the CDR3 is TGCAGTGCTGGAGGGCAGGCCCGGTCCGGGGAGCTGTTTTTT.

The rearrangement links TRBV18 to TRBJ2-5; D ambiguous. CDR3 size: 13 residues. V dropped 1 base and J dropped 5 bases, with 8 bases sitting between them. Germline CDR1 is KGHSH and CDR2 is LQKENI. CDR3 coding DNA: TGTGCCAGCTCACCACTTGGGCGGGAGACCCAGTACTTC. It encodes CASSPLGRETQYF. Looking up the rest from reference TRBV18 and TRBJ2-5 gives the full variable domain: NAGVMQNPRHLVRRRGQEARLRCSPMKGHSHVYWYRQLPEEGLKFMVYLQKENIIDESGMPKERFSAEFPKEGPSILRIQQVVRGDSAAYFCASSPLGRETQYFGPGTRLLVL.

The chain combines TRBV25-1 with TRBJ1-4; 7 positions match TRBD1. Germline V lookup: CDR1 MGHDK, CDR2 SYGVNS. The CDR3 sequence is 16 residues long. V trimming: 3 bases; J trimming: 0 bases; junction bases outside the gene matches: 4. Written as DNA, the CDR3 is TGTGCCAGCAGTGACCGGGACAGAACAACTAATGAAAAACTGTTTTTT. Translating gives CASSDRDRTTNEKLFF.

This rearrangement joins TRBV11-2 to TRBJ2-5; 10 nucleotides match TRBD1. Looked up from germline, CDR1 is SGHAT and CDR2 is FQNNGV. This CDR3 contains 20 residues. The junction had 18 bases not matched to a gene; V was cut back by 1 base and J by 4 bases. CDR3 loop: CASSLAPGQGQPWDGETQYF. CDR3 nucleotides: TGTGCCAGCAGCTTAGCCCCGGGACAGGGGCAACCCTGGGACGGAGAGACCCAGTACTTC.

The V call is TRBV7-2, the J call TRBJ2-1; 8 bases fit TRBD2. The CDR3 is made up of 14 amino acids. Germline CDR1 and CDR2: SGHTA and FQGNSA. With V trimmed by 1 base and J by 8 bases, 4 bases remained unmatched. DNA for the CDR3: TGTGCCAGCAGCTTAGAGGGACTAGACCATGAGCAGTTCTTC. Translation: CASSLEGLDHEQFF.

This clonotype was counted ten times or more. The V gene is TRBV5-6, the J gene TRBJ1-1; D ambiguous. Trimming took 0 bases from V and 6 from J, leaving 9 bases between them. The CDR3 sequence is 13 residues long. Germline V CDR1 and CDR2: SGHDT, YYEEEE. The CDR3 coding sequence is TGTGCCAGCAGCTTGGATAGGTTAGCTGAAGCTTTCTTT. Protein sequence: CASSLDRLAEAFF.

The chain links TRBV20-1 to TRBJ1-2, with D unresolved. Germline CDR1 reads DFQATT; CDR2 reads SNEGSKA (reference sequence). V was cut by 1 base and J by 7 bases, with 19 bases left in between. The CDR3 has 15 residues. The CDR3: CSARVYTASQGGYTF. CDR3 DNA: TGCAGTGCTAGAGTGTATACGGCGTCCCAAGGTGGCTACACCTTC.

A few counts support this clonotype. The rearrangement links TRBV15 to TRBJ2-5, with D perhaps matching TRBD2 (5 bases). This CDR3 has 15 residues. The germline V gene has CDR1 LNHNV and CDR2 YYDKDF (reference sequence). With 0 bases removed from V and 3 bases from J, the gap between germline ends came to 11 bases. The DNA of the CDR3 is TGTGCCACCAGCAGAGATTACAGCGGAGAAGAGACCCAGTACTTC. It specifies CATSRDYSGEETQYF.

The chain uses TRBV6-5 and TRBJ2-3; D may be TRBD2 (6 bases). Trimming took 5 bases from V and 1 from J, leaving 16 bases between them. Germline values: CDR1 MNHEY, CDR2 SVGAGI. The CDR3 is 16 amino acids. CDR3 bases: TGTGCCAGCAGTACACTAGCAATAACGGGCACAGATACGCAGTATTTT. Protein product: CASSTLAITGTDTQYF.

The J gene is TRBJ2-2, the V gene TRBV18, with D possibly TRBD1 on 6 matching bases. Germline CDR1 and CDR2: KGHSH and LQKENI. Trimming took off 4 bases at V and 6 bases at J, with 9 bases between the two ends. The CDR3 covers 13 residues. The CDR3 coding sequence is TGTGCCAGCTCACAAGGGGGACCCGGGGAGCTGTTTTTT. Translating gives CASSQGGPGELFF.

This clonotype was observed a few times. The chain uses TRBV6-6 and TRBJ2-3, with 12 bases that match TRBD1. The CDR3 is 14 amino acids. With V trimmed by 7 bases and J by 4 bases, 3 bases remained unmatched. Germline V gene lookup returns CDR1 MNHNY and CDR2 SVGAGI (reference sequence). The CDR3 loop is CASMGQGASDTQYF. CDR3 sequence (DNA): TGTGCCAGCATGGGACAGGGGGCCTCAGATACGCAGTATTTT.

This clonotype was seen repeatedly, ten times or more. The genes are TRBV29-1 and TRBJ2-7; D is undetermined. Germline V gene lookup returns CDR1 SQVTM and CDR2 ANQGSEA. The V and J ends lost 4 bases and 3 bases respectively, with 7 bases between them. CDR3 length: 11 residues. Written as DNA, the CDR3 is TGCAGCGTTGTCAAACGCTACGAGCAGTACTTC. Amino acid sequence: CSVVKRYEQYF.

This clonotype was detected only a few times. This chain connects TRBV5-1 to TRBJ2-4; TRBD1 matches 11 bases. Germline V gene data show CDR1 as SGHRS and CDR2 as YFSETQ. The CDR3 extends over 14 amino acids. After removal of 4 bases from V and 9 bases from J, the junction contained 6 bases not matched to a gene. CDR3 region: CASSPGQGVGIQYF. CDR3 nucleotides: TGCGCCAGCAGCCCGGGACAGGGGGTTGGCATTCAGTACTTC.